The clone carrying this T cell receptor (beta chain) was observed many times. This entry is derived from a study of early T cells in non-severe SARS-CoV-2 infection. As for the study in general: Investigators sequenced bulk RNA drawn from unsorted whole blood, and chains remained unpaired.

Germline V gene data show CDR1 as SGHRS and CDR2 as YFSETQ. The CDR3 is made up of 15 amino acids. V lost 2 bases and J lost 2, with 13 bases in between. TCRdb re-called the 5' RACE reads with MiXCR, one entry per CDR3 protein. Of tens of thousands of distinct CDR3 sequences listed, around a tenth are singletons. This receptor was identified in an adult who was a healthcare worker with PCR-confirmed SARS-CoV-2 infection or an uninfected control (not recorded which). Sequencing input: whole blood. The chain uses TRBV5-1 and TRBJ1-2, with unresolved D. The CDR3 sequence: CASSFVGAQNYGYTF. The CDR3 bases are TGCGCCAGCAGCTTCGTAGGTGCACAGAACTATGGCTACACCTTC.